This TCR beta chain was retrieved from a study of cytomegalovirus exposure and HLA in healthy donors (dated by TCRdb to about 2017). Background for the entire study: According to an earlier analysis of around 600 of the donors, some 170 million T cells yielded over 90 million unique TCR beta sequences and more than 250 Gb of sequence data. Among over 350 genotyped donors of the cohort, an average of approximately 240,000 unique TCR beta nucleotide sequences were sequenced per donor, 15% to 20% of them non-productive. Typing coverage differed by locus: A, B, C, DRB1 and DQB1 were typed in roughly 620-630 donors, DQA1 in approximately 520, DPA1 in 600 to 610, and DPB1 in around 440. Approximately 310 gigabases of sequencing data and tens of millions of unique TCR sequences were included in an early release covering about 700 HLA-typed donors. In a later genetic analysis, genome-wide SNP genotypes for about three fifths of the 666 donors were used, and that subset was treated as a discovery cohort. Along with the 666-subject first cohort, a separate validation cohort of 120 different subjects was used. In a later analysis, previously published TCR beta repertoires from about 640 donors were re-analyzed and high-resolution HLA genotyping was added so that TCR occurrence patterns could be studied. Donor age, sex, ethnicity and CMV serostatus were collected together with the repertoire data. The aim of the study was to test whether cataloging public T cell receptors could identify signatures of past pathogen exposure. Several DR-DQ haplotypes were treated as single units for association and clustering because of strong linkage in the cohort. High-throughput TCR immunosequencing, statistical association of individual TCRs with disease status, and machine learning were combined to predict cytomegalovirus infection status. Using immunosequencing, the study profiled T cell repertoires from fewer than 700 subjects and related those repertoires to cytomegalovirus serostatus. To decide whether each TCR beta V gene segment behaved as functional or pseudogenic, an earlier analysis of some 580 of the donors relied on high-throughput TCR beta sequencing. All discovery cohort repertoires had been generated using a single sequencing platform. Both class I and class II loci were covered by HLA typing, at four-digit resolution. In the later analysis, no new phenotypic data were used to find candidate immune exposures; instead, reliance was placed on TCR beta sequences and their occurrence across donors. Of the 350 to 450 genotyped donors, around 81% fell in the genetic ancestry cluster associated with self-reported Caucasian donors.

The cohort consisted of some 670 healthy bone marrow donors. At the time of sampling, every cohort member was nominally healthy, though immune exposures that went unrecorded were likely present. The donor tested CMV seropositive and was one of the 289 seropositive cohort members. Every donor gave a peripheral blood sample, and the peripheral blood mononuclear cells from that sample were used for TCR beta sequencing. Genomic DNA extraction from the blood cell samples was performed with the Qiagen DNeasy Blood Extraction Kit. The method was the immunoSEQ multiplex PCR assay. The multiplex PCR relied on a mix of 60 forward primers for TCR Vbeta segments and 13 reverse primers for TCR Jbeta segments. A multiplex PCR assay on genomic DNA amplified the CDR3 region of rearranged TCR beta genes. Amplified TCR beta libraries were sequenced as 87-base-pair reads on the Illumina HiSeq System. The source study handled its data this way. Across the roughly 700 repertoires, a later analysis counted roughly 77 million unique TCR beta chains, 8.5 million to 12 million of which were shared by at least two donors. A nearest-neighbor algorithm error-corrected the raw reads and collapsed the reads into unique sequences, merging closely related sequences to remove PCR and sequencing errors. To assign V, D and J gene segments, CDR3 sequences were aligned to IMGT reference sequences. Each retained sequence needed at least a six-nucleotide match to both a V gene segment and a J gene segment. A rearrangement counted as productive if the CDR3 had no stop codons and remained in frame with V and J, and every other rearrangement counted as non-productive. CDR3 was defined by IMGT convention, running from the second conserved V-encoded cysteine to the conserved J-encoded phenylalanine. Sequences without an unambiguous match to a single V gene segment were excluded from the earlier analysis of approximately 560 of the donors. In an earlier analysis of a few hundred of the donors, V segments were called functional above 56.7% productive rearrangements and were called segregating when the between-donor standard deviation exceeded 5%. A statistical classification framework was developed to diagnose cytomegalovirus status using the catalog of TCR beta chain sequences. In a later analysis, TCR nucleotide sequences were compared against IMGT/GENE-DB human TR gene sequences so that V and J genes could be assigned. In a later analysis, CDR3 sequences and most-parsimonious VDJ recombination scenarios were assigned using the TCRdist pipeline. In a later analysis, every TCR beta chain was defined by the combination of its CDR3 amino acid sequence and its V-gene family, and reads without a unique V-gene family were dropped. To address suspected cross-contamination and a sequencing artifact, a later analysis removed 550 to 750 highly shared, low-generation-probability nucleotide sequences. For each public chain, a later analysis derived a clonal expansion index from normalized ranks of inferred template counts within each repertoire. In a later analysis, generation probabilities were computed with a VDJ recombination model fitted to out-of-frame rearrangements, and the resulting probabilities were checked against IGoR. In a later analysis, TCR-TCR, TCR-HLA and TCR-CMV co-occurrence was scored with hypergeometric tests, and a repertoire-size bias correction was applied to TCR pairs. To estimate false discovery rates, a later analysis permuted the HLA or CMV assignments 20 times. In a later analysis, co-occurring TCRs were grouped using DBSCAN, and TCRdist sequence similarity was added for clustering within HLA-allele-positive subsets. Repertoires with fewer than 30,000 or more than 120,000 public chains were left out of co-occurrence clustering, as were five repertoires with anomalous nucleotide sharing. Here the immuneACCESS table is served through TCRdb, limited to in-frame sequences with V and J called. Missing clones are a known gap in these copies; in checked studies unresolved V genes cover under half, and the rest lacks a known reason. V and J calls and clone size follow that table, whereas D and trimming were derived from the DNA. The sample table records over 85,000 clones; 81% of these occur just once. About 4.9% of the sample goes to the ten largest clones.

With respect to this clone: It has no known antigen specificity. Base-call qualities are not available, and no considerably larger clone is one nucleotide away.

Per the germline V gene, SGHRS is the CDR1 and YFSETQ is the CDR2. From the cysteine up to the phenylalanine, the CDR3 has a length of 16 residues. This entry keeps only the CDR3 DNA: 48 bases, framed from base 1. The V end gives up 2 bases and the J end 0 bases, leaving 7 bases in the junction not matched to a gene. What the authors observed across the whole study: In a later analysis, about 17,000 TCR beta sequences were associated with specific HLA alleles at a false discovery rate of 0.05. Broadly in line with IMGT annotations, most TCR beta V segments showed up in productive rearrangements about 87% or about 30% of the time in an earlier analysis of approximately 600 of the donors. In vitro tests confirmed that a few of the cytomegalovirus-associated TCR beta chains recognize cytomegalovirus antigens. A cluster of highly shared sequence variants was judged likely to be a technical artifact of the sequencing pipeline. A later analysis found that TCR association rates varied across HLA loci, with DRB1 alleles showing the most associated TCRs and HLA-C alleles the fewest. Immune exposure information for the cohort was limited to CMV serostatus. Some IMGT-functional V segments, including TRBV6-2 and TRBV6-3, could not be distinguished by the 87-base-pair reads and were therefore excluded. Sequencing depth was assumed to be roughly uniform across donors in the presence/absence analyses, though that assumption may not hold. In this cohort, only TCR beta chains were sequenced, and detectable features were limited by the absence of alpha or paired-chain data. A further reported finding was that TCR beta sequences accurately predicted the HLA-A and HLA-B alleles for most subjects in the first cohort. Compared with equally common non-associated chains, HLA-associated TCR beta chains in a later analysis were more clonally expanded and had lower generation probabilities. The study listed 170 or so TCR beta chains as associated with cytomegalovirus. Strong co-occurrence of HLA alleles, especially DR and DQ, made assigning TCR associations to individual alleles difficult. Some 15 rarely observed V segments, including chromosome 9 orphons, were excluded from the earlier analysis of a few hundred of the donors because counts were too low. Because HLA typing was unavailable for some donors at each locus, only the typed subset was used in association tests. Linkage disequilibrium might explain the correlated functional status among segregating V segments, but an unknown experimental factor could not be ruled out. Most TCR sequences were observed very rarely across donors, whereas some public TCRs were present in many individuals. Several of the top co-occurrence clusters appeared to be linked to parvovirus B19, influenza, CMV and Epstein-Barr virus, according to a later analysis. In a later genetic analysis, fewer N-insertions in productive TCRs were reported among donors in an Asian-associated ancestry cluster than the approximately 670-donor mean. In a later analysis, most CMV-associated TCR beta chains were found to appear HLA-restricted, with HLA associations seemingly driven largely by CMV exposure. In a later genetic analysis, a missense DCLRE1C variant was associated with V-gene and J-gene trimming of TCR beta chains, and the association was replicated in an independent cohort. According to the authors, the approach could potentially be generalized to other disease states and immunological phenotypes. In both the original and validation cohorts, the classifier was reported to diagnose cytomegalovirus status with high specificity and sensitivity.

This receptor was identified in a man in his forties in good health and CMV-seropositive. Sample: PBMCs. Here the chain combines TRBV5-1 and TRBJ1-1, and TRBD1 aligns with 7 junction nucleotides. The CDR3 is CASSFRTGEVNTEAFF. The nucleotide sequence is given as TGCGCCAGCAGCTTCCGGACAGGTGAGGTGAACACTGAAGCTTTCTTT. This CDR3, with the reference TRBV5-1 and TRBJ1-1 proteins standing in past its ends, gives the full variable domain KAGVTQTPRYLIKTRGQQVTLSCSPISGHRSVSWYQQTPGQGLQFLFEYFSETQRNKGNFPGRFSGRQFSNSRSEMNVSTLELGDSALYLCASSFRTGEVNTEAFFGQGTRLTVV.